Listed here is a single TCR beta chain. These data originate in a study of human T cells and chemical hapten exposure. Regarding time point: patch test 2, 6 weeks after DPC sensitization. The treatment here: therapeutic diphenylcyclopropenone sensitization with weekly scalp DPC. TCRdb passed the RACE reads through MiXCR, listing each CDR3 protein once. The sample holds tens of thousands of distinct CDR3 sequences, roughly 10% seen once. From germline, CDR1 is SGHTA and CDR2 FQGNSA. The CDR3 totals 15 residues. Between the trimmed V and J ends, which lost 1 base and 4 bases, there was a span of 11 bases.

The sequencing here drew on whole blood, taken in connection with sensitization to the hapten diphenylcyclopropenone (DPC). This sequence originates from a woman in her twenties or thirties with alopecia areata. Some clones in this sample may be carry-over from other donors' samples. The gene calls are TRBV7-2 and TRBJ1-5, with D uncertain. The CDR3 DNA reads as TGTGCCAGCAGCTTAGGTTTCGGAGGGAATCAGCCCCAGCATTTT. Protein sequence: CASSLGFGGNQPQHF.